Listed below are T cell receptor beta chains from one sample, sequenced in a study of cytomegalovirus exposure and HLA in healthy donors. The protocol was immunoSEQ multiplex PCR, while the TCRdb copy is restricted to in-frame clones and leaves out a portion. The table shows approximately 200,000 clones, with approximately 84% occurring only once. Sequences were obtained from PBMCs. The receptors were gathered from a man aged 18 to 29 in good health and CMV-seropositive. CDR3s include the opening cysteine and the closing phenylalanine or tryptophan. A D gene is named only where the DNA matches it firmly. Not all rows give a size; the values are once, few, many and, for expanded clones, a class.

V: TRBV30; size: -; D: TRBD2; J: TRBJ2-1; CDR3: CAWEGLAGVNNEQFF; DNA: TGTGCCTGGGAGGGACTAGCGGGAGTAAATAATGAGCAGTTCTTC
V: TRBV30; size: -; D: -; J: TRBJ2-3; CDR3: CAWSVGASTDTQYF; DNA: TGTGCCTGGAGTGTGGGGGCTTCCACAGATACGCAGTATTTT
V: TRBV5-1; size: -; D: -; J: TRBJ2-2; CDR3: CASSLAGQGYGELFF; DNA: TGCGCCAGCAGCTTGGCAGGGCAGGGCTACGGGGAGCTGTTTTTT
V: TRBV4-2; size: -; D: -; J: TRBJ1-2; CDR3: CASSQARGYTF; DNA: TGTGCCAGCAGCCAAGCTCGTGGCTACACCTTC
V: TRBV30; size: -; D: TRBD1; J: TRBJ2-2; CDR3: CAWRGQGWDTGELFF; DNA: TGTGCCTGGAGAGGACAGGGATGGGACACCGGGGAGCTGTTTTTT
V: TRBV2; size: -; D: TRBD1; J: TRBJ2-4; CDR3: CASAPRQGLRNIQYF; DNA: TGTGCCAGCGCCCCTAGACAGGGGTTGAGGAACATTCAGTACTTC
V: TRBV6-5; size: -; D: TRBD1; J: TRBJ1-5; CDR3: CASSTQGATNQPQHF; DNA: TGTGCCAGCAGTACCCAGGGGGCGACCAATCAGCCCCAGCATTTT
V: TRBV19; size: -; D: TRBD2; J: TRBJ2-7; CDR3: CASNTGGGSYEQYF; DNA: TGTGCCAGTAATACGGGGGGAGGAAGCTACGAGCAGTACTTC
V: TRBV30; size: -; D: -; J: TRBJ2-3; CDR3: CAWSSGDTQYF; DNA: TGTGCCTGGAGTTCGGGAGATACGCAGTATTTT
V: TRBV4-3; size: -; D: TRBD2; J: TRBJ2-2; CDR3: CASSAAGTGELFF; DNA: TGCGCCAGCAGCGCAGCGGGAACCGGGGAGCTGTTTTTT
V: TRBV9; size: -; D: -; J: TRBJ1-5; CDR3: CASSGDPGDQPQHF; DNA: TGTGCCAGCAGCGGGGACCCGGGGGATCAGCCCCAGCATTTT
V: TRBV6-1; size: -; D: TRBD1; J: TRBJ1-2; CDR3: CASSEIRDRGYGYTF; DNA: TGTGCCAGCAGTGAAATAAGGGACAGGGGCTATGGCTACACCTTC
V: TRBV11-2; size: -; D: TRBD2; J: TRBJ2-1; CDR3: CASTFRGGLGNSEQFF; DNA: TGTGCCAGCACCTTCCGGGGGGGACTAGGCAACAGTGAGCAGTTCTTC
V: TRBV10-3; size: -; D: -; J: TRBJ1-5; CDR3: CATQSGDQPQHF; DNA: TGTGCCACCCAGTCGGGGGACCAGCCCCAGCATTTT
V: TRBV27; size: -; D: -; J: TRBJ1-1; CDR3: CASSPRASLGAEAFF; DNA: TGTGCCAGCAGTCCCCGAGCGAGCCTAGGCGCTGAAGCTTTCTTT
V: TRBV6-5; size: -; D: TRBD1; J: TRBJ2-7; CDR3: CASSMRTGKDEQYF; DNA: TGTGCCAGCAGTATGCGGACAGGGAAAGACGAGCAGTACTTC
V: TRBV7-3; size: -; D: -; J: TRBJ2-5; CDR3: CASSPGDSPRTQYF; DNA: TGTGCCAGCAGCCCGGGGGACAGTCCCAGGACCCAGTACTTC
V: TRBV7-2; size: -; D: TRBD2; J: TRBJ2-1; CDR3: CASSFDFSGKDIEQFF; DNA: TGTGCCAGCAGCTTTGACTTTAGCGGGAAGGATATTGAGCAGTTCTTC
V: TRBV7-9; size: once; D: -; J: TRBJ2-1; CDR3: CASSLDRLSNEQFF; DNA: TGTGCCAGCAGCCTCGATCGCCTCAGCAATGAGCAGTTCTTC
V: TRBV2; size: -; D: -; J: TRBJ1-3; CDR3: CASSVSLDRRLDPGNTIYF; DNA: TGTGCCAGCAGTGTTTCCTTAGACAGGAGGCTGGACCCTGGAAACACCATATATTTT
V: TRBV11-3; size: -; D: TRBD2; J: TRBJ2-3; CDR3: CASSLGSGTQYF; DNA: TGTGCCAGCAGCTTAGGTAGCGGGACGCAGTATTTT
V: TRBV9; size: -; D: -; J: TRBJ1-3; CDR3: CASSGGGSSGNTIYF; DNA: TGTGCCAGCAGCGGGGGAGGGTCCTCTGGAAACACCATATATTTT
V: TRBV30; size: -; D: -; J: TRBJ1-1; CDR3: CAWTVGVIGEAFF; DNA: TGTGCCTGGACCGTAGGGGTGATAGGTGAAGCTTTCTTT
V: TRBV7-8; size: -; D: TRBD2; J: TRBJ2-3; CDR3: CASRASGTDTQYF; DNA: TGTGCCAGCAGGGCTAGCGGGACAGATACGCAGTATTTT
V: TRBV18; size: -; D: TRBD2; J: TRBJ2-5; CDR3: CASSPGRRSGLAGRETQYF; DNA: TGTGCCAGCTCACCTGGGAGGCGTAGTGGACTAGCGGGAAGGGAGACCCAGTACTTC
V: TRBV5-8; size: -; D: -; J: TRBJ1-1; CDR3: CASSLQGNTEAFF; DNA: TGTGCCAGCAGCCTTCAGGGGAACACTGAAGCTTTCTTT
V: TRBV7-9; size: few; D: -; J: TRBJ2-7; CDR3: CASSLVLYEQYF; DNA: TGTGCCAGCAGCTTAGTCTTGTACGAGCAGTACTTC
V: TRBV9; size: -; D: TRBD2; J: TRBJ2-1; CDR3: CASSVEGGRAYNEQFF; DNA: TGTGCCAGCAGCGTAGAGGGCGGGAGGGCCTACAATGAGCAGTTCTTC
V: TRBV28; size: -; D: -; J: TRBJ1-4; CDR3: CASSGRGWEKLFF; DNA: TGTGCCAGCAGTGGCAGGGGCTGGGAAAAACTGTTTTTT
V: TRBV28; size: -; D: -; J: TRBJ1-5; CDR3: CASSLTAGVYSNQPQHF; DNA: TGTGCCAGCAGTCTTACGGCAGGGGTCTATAGCAATCAGCCCCAGCATTTT
V: TRBV28; size: -; D: -; J: TRBJ1-2; CDR3: CASSQRHGNTF; DNA: TGTGCCAGCAGTCAGCGGCATGGTAACACCTTC
V: TRBV6-1; size: -; D: TRBD1; J: TRBJ2-2; CDR3: CASGDRGRGTGELFF; DNA: TGTGCCAGCGGGGACAGGGGGCGAGGCACCGGGGAGCTGTTTTTT
V: TRBV30; size: -; D: TRBD2; J: TRBJ2-1; CDR3: CAWTPQAGGQSEQFF; DNA: TGTGCCTGGACCCCCCAAGCGGGAGGGCAGAGTGAGCAGTTCTTC
V: TRBV10-3; size: -; D: TRBD2; J: TRBJ2-7; CDR3: CASHGTSGSKNTYEQYF; DNA: TGTGCCAGCCACGGGACTAGCGGGAGTAAAAACACCTACGAGCAGTACTTC
V: TRBV29-1; size: -; D: TRBD2; J: TRBJ2-5; CDR3: CSVSGSGSETQYF; DNA: TGCAGCGTTTCGGGTAGCGGGAGTGAGACCCAGTACTTC
V: TRBV6-4; size: -; D: TRBD2; J: TRBJ2-3; CDR3: CASSPRTSGRAGTDTQYF; DNA: TGTGCCAGCAGTCCCCGGACTAGCGGGAGGGCCGGCACAGATACGCAGTATTTT
V: TRBV28; size: once; D: -; J: TRBJ2-7; CDR3: CATLTSPAYEQYF; DNA: TGTGCCACCCTGACTAGTCCCGCCTACGAGCAGTACTTC
V: TRBV27; size: -; D: -; J: TRBJ2-7; CDR3: CASSFAGTPFYEQYF; DNA: TGTGCCAGCAGTTTCGCGGGGACCCCTTTCTACGAGCAGTACTTC
V: TRBV19; size: -; D: -; J: TRBJ2-7; CDR3: CASTKDSVAGEQYF; DNA: TGTGCCAGTACCAAGGACAGCGTTGCGGGCGAGCAGTACTTC
V: TRBV5-1; size: -; D: TRBD2; J: TRBJ2-2; CDR3: CASSTGLAGGKANTGELFF; DNA: TGCGCCAGCAGCACTGGACTAGCGGGAGGGAAAGCGAACACCGGGGAGCTGTTTTTT
V: TRBV27; size: -; D: TRBD1; J: TRBJ2-1; CDR3: CASSLGDRGWDEQFF; DNA: TGTGCCAGCAGTTTAGGGGACAGGGGGTGGGATGAGCAGTTCTTC
V: TRBV4-2; size: -; D: TRBD2; J: TRBJ2-7; CDR3: CASSPSSGDYEQYF; DNA: TGTGCCAGCAGCCCATCTAGCGGGGACTACGAGCAGTACTTC
V: TRBV7-3; size: few; D: -; J: TRBJ1-2; CDR3: CASSPSGGGQYGYTF; DNA: TGTGCCAGCAGTCCCAGTGGGGGGGGCCAGTATGGCTACACCTTC
V: TRBV6-5; size: -; D: TRBD1; J: TRBJ1-2; CDR3: CASRPQGANYGYTF; DNA: TGTGCCAGCAGACCCCAGGGGGCTAACTATGGCTACACCTTC
V: TRBV5-1; size: once; D: -; J: TRBJ1-1; CDR3: CASQPATLLNTEAFF; DNA: TGCGCCAGCCAACCCGCCACCCTACTGAACACTGAAGCTTTCTTT
V: TRBV27; size: -; D: TRBD2; J: TRBJ2-5; CDR3: CASRLIAGAWQETQYF; DNA: TGTGCCAGCAGGCTGATAGCGGGAGCATGGCAAGAGACCCAGTACTTC
V: TRBV28; size: -; D: TRBD1; J: TRBJ2-5; CDR3: CASSRDRRVETQYF; DNA: TGTGCCAGCAGTCGGGACAGGAGAGTAGAGACCCAGTACTTC
V: TRBV27; size: once; D: -; J: TRBJ1-1; CDR3: CASRGAGMNTEAFF; DNA: TGTGCCAGCAGGGGGGCCGGGATGAACACTGAAGCTTTCTTT
V: TRBV7-7; size: once; D: -; J: TRBJ2-3; CDR3: CASSLGGRTDTQYF; DNA: TGTGCCAGCAGCTTAGGGGGGCGGACAGATACGCAGTATTTT
V: TRBV15; size: -; D: -; J: TRBJ1-5; CDR3: CATSRDMGLGQPQHF; DNA: TGTGCCACCAGCAGAGATATGGGTCTAGGTCAGCCCCAGCATTTT
V: TRBV14; size: once; D: -; J: TRBJ2-3; CDR3: CASSPAGRSTDTQYF; DNA: TGTGCCAGCAGCCCCGCGGGAAGGAGCACAGATACGCAGTATTTT